This T cell receptor (beta chain) was identified in a study of neurological immune-mediated disorders. From germline, CDR1 is SGHTA and CDR2 FQGNSA. CDR3 length: 15 amino acids. Trimming stripped 1 base from V and 0 bases from J, with 4 bases between. TCRdb called the 5' RACE reads again in MiXCR, with one record for every CDR3 protein. Counted here are 16,000 or so distinct CDR3 sequences, 9% occurring once; the ten biggest clones make up around 40%. The sample holds many counts of this clonotype. The sorted libraries took over 750,000 CD4+ or CD8+ T cells. The genes are TRBV7-2 and TRBJ2-6; D not certain. The TCR was taken from a man aged 50 to 59 in good health. Sequencing used CD8+ T cells from blood. CDR3 in DNA: TGTGCCAGCAGCTTAGTAGACTCTGGGGCCAACGTCCTGACTTTC. Amino acid sequence: CASSLVDSGANVLTF.